These T cell receptor beta chains were read from a single sample in a study of CXCR3 chemokines and chemotherapy response in bladder cancer. TCRdb ran MiXCR on the PCR reads and lists one entry per CDR3 protein. The sample holds 3,000 to 3,500 distinct CDR3 sequences, approximately 15% seen once. The sample was gathered from a patient whose treatment included neoadjuvant chemotherapy. Receptors originate from a human donor with bladder cancer that did not respond to neoadjuvant chemotherapy. CDR3s include the opening cysteine and the closing phenylalanine or tryptophan. The order of the fields is J gene, clone size, V gene, D gene, CDR3 DNA, CDR3 protein. The D gene is left open where the match is weak. Only part of the rows carry a size: once, few, many, or a class if the clone is expanded.

J: TRBJ2-3; size: few; V: TRBV5-5; D: TRBD1; DNA: TGTGCCAGCAGTCTGCCGACCGGGACAGACCGCACAGATACGCAGTATTTT; CDR3: CASSLPTGTDRTDTQYF
J: TRBJ2-7; size: medium-sized; V: TRBV6-5; D: TRBD2; DNA: TGTGCCAGCAGTTACTCTCCTAGCGGGGGGGCCTACGAGCAGTACTTC; CDR3: CASSYSPSGGAYEQYF
J: TRBJ1-2; size: many; V: TRBV15; D: TRBD1; DNA: TGTGCCACCAGCGAGGAGGACAGGCGCGGCTACACCTTC; CDR3: CATSEEDRRGYTF
J: TRBJ2-3; size: many; V: TRBV9; D: .; DNA: TGTGCCAGCAGCGGATTCCGGGACGGAGATACGCAGTATTTT; CDR3: CASSGFRDGDTQYF
J: TRBJ1-5; size: many; V: TRBV6-2/TRBV6-3; D: .; DNA: TGTGCCAGCAGTTACGGGAGCCTGGGGCCCAATCAGCCCCAGCATTTT; CDR3: CASSYGSLGPNQPQHF
J: TRBJ2-7; size: many; V: TRBV28; D: TRBD1; DNA: TGTGCCAGCAGTCCTCCTAGAGGGGGACAGGTCTTC; CDR3: CASSPPRGGQVF
J: TRBJ1-6; size: medium-sized; V: TRBV6-5; D: TRBD1; DNA: TGTGCCAGCAAAATGACAGGGGCTGTCAATTCACCCCTCCACTTT; CDR3: CASKMTGAVNSPLHF
J: TRBJ1-2; size: medium-sized; V: TRBV6-1; D: .; DNA: TGTGCCAGCAGTGAACCTGGGTATGGCTACACCTTC; CDR3: CASSEPGYGYTF
J: TRBJ1-5; size: large; V: TRBV6-1; D: .; DNA: TGTGCCAGCAGTGAACCGACAGTCAATCAGCCCCAGCATTTT; CDR3: CASSEPTVNQPQHF
J: TRBJ2-7; size: .; V: TRBV20-1; D: .; DNA: TGCAGTGCTAGAGATTTTGGAAGGGCGGGTGAGCAGTACTTC; CDR3: CSARDFGRAGEQYF
J: TRBJ1-3; size: medium-sized; V: TRBV7-2; D: .; DNA: TGTGCCAGCAGCTCTTTTGCTGGAAACACCATATATTTT; CDR3: CASSSFAGNTIYF
J: TRBJ1-1; size: many; V: TRBV15; D: .; DNA: TGTGCCACCAGCACCCAAAAAACAGGGCGGAACACTGAAGCTTTCTTT; CDR3: CATSTQKTGRNTEAFF
J: TRBJ1-1; size: many; V: TRBV7-9; D: .; DNA: TGTGCCAGCAGCGTGAACACTGAAGCTTTCTTT; CDR3: CASSVNTEAFF
J: TRBJ2-7; size: .; V: TRBV10-3; D: .; DNA: TGTGCCACCCTAAAACCCCAGGGGCAAGAGCAGTACTTC; CDR3: CATLKPQGQEQYF
J: TRBJ2-1; size: medium-sized; V: TRBV7-2; D: TRBD1; DNA: TGTGCCAGCAGCTTAGTTGGGACAGGGGCCGTCAATGAGCAGTTCTTC; CDR3: CASSLVGTGAVNEQFF
J: TRBJ1-4; size: many; V: TRBV2; D: .; DNA: TGTGCCAGCAGCGAAGAGGTAAAACTGTTTTTT; CDR3: CASSEEVKLFF
J: TRBJ2-3; size: many; V: TRBV12-3/TRBV12-4; D: TRBD2; DNA: TGTGCCAGCAGTTTACCGACTAGCGGGGGGGCGGGAGATACGCAGTATTTT; CDR3: CASSLPTSGGAGDTQYF
J: TRBJ2-3; size: medium-sized; V: TRBV11-1; D: .; DNA: TGTGCCAGCAGCCCACGCCCCGGTTCTAGCACAGATACGCAGTATTTT; CDR3: CASSPRPGSSTDTQYF
J: TRBJ1-2; size: medium-sized; V: TRBV27; D: .; DNA: TGTGCCAGCCTAGACTCACTATATGGCTACACCTTC; CDR3: CASLDSLYGYTF
J: TRBJ1-5; size: .; V: TRBV20-1; D: TRBD1; DNA: TGCAGTGCTAGAGCATCAGGGGGCGCGGGCAATCAGCCCCAGCATTTT; CDR3: CSARASGGAGNQPQHF
J: TRBJ2-1; size: medium-sized; V: TRBV6-1; D: .; DNA: TGTGCCAGTGAGAATCAAGGACTGTGGAGCTCCTACAATGAGCAGTTCTTC; CDR3: CASENQGLWSSYNEQFF
J: TRBJ2-1; size: medium-sized; V: TRBV11-2; D: .; DNA: TGTGCCAGCAGCCAGGGGATGCGGGAGCAGTTCTTC; CDR3: CASSQGMREQFF
J: TRBJ2-7; size: many; V: TRBV27; D: TRBD2; DNA: TGTGCCAGCAGTTTATCCTCGGGGGGGGCTAAGGAGCAGTACTTC; CDR3: CASSLSSGGAKEQYF
J: TRBJ1-4; size: .; V: TRBV6-5; D: TRBD1; DNA: TGTGCCAGCAGTTTGGTCGGGCCCGGCGGGGACAGCCACTCAACTAATGAAAAACTGTTTTTT; CDR3: CASSLVGPGGDSHSTNEKLFF
J: TRBJ2-3; size: .; V: TRBV5-6; D: TRBD2; DNA: TGTGCCAGCAGCTTGGTCATAGCGGGGGCCACAGATACGCAGTATTTT; CDR3: CASSLVIAGATDTQYF
J: TRBJ1-3; size: .; V: TRBV4-1; D: .; DNA: TGCGCCAGCAGCCAAGTTAAAGGAGTAGGAAACACCATATATTTT; CDR3: CASSQVKGVGNTIYF
J: TRBJ1-6; size: many; V: TRBV20-1; D: .; DNA: TGCAGTGTACAGTTTTCAAGCTCCTATAATTCACCCCTCCACTTT; CDR3: CSVQFSSSYNSPLHF
J: TRBJ1-4; size: many; V: TRBV28; D: .; DNA: TGTGCCAGCAGTGTATCTGGCCCCGGGAGTAGGGAGGAAAAACTGTTTTTT; CDR3: CASSVSGPGSREEKLFF
J: TRBJ1-1; size: medium-sized; V: TRBV19; D: .; DNA: TGTGCCAGTAGTGTTGCCCCGAGGGCGCAAAGCTGGGAAGCTTTCTTT; CDR3: CASSVAPRAQSWEAFF
J: TRBJ1-5; size: medium-sized; V: TRBV19; D: .; DNA: TGTGCCAGTAGTCCCCTCCCGTGGGGTCTCTTGCATTTT; CDR3: CASSPLPWGLLHF
J: TRBJ2-7; size: medium-sized; V: TRBV6-2/TRBV6-3; D: .; DNA: TGTGCCAGCAGTTCATTTAACTACGAGCAGTACTTC; CDR3: CASSSFNYEQYF